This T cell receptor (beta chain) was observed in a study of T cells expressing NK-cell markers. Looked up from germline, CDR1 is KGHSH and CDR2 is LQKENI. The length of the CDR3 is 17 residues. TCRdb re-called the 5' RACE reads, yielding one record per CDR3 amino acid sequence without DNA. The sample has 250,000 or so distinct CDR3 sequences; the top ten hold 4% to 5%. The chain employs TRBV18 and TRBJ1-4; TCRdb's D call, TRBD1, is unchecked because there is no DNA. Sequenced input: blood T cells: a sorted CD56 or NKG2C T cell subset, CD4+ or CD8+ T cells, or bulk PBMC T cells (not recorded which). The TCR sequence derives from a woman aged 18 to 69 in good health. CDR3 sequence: CASSPPTGTGGSEKLFF.